The sequence of this T cell receptor (beta chain) was determined in a study of T cells in Graves' hyperthyroidism and ophthalmopathy (dated by TCRdb to between 2018 and 2020). Background for the entire study: Peripheral blood was collected at initial diagnosis, before any treatment. A discovery cohort of about 96 patients, about 40 with Graves' ophthalmopathy and about 60 with stable Graves' hyperthyroidism, was used to find distinguishing TCR V-J signatures. Whether ophthalmopathy could be predicted prospectively was tested in an independent validation cohort made up of approximately 19 hyperthyroidism patients plus 17 patients who later progressed to ophthalmopathy. For training and testing, the 95 to 100 patients in the discovery cohort were randomly divided in a 7:3 ratio. The study also compared thyroid tissue and blood T-cell repertoires from five or six Graves' hyperthyroidism patients. After blood sampling, hyperthyroidism patients were treated with methimazole at a starting dose of 30 mg daily, and ophthalmopathy patients were treated with high-dose intravenous methylprednisolone. TCR Vbeta CDR3 sequencing of 130 to 150 peripheral blood samples (over 40 ophthalmopathy, some 75 hyperthyroidism and 17 progressor patients) is reported in the paper.

The TCR beta CDR3 regions were amplified from RNA transcripts. The first round of RT-PCR for the TCR CDR3 was performed with the HTBI primer set and the Qiagen OneStep RT-PCR kit. Libraries were constructed in a second round of multiplex PCR, after which size selection and purification were performed. The libraries were sequenced on an Illumina HiSeq2000 using paired-end 100 bp reads. Regarding the original processing steps: SOAPnuke was used to process the raw data, with reads discarded if the reads contained adapters or uncalled bases, had a mean Phred below 15, or lacked an exact constant-primer or identifier match. High-quality paired reads were merged with COPE v1.2.5, and unique nucleotide sequences were defined as clonotypes. Clonotypes were aligned to IMGT TRBV, TRBD and TRBJ reference segments using MiTCR v1.1. The analysis included only V-J combinations with a frequency above 0.0001, which together covered 98% to 99.2% of the repertoires. The TCS score was defined as F50 (clonal expansion) divided by E x V (chaos), with BLOSUM62-based TCRdist calculated between CDR3 peptides within each V-J. Welch's t-statistics and random forest reduced roughly 540 V-J features to 13, which were used in a naive Bayes classifier (R e1071). TCRdb trimmed the raw reads at Q25, called clones with MiXCR and kept productive beta chains. Each entry merges the rows of one CDR3 protein and shows their most common DNA and genes. TCRdb's processing, not the authors' own work, is the source of the V and J calls. The sample profile shows a few hundred thousand distinct CDR3 sequences; 15% to 18% of them were found once. Of the sample, about a quarter is held by the ten largest clones.

In the case of this clonotype: Its antigen is still unknown. It has no much larger one-base neighbor in the sample; base qualities were not kept.

On the study overall, not on this receptor specifically: Most expanded thyroid clonotypes (frequency above 0.001) were also detected in blood, a finding suggesting that blood repertoires may reflect thyroid immune responses. Sample size was not statistically predetermined, and investigators were not blinded to group allocation. In validation, the model predicted progression to ophthalmopathy a median of roughly six months before onset, with 70% to 71% sensitivity and roughly 79% specificity. A 13 V-J signature model separated ophthalmopathy from stable hyperthyroidism, with roughly 88% sensitivity and about 81% specificity in cross-validation and 80%/75% in testing.

Hyperthyroidism patients were aged 18 to 65 years and newly diagnosed, with disease duration of less than 2 months. Any patient with an uncontrolled infection, another autoimmune disease, pregnancy or lactation was excluded. Diagnoses were based on clinical symptoms, serum thyroxine and TRAb, thyroid ultrasound and orbital computed tomography. Blood from progressor patients was drawn when they were first diagnosed with hyperthyroidism, before any ophthalmopathy symptoms appeared. PBMCs were isolated from approximately 10 ml of fresh peripheral blood by Ficoll-Paque density gradient centrifugation. Progressor patients were defined as those initially diagnosed with Graves' hyperthyroidism in whom ophthalmopathy developed during follow-up. Total RNA was extracted with Trizol reagent, and quality was checked on an Agilent 2100 Bioanalyzer. The CDR3 starts with the cysteine, ends with the phenylalanine, and has 15 residues. Only CDR3 DNA remains: 45 bases, in frame from the first base. The junction carries 13 bases between V and J, which are trimmed by 2 bases and 5 bases respectively. The germline V gene encodes CDR1 MNHNS and CDR2 SASEGT.

The chain is made from TRBV6-1 and TRBJ2-1; TRBD1 is possibly the D segment (5 matching bases). What was sequenced was blood. This clonotype was obtained from a woman aged 18-29 years with Graves' hyperthyroidism that later progressed to Graves' ophthalmopathy. The sequence in DNA is TGTGCCAGCAGTGAATTCTGGCAGGGCCACAATGAGCAGTTCTTC. This codes for CASSEFWQGHNEQFF.